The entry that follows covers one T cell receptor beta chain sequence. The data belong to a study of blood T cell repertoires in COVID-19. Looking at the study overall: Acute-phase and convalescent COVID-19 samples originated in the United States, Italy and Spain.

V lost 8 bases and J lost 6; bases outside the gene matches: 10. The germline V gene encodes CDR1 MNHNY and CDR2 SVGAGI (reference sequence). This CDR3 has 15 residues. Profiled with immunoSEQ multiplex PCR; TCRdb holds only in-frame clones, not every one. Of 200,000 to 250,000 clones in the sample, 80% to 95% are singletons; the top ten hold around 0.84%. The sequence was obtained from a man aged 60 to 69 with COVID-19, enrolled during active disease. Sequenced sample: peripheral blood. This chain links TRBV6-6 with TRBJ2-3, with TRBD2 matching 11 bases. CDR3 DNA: TGTGCCAGCTCCCCTAGCGGGGGGTCCAGGGATACGCAGTATTTT. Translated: CASSPSGGSRDTQYF.